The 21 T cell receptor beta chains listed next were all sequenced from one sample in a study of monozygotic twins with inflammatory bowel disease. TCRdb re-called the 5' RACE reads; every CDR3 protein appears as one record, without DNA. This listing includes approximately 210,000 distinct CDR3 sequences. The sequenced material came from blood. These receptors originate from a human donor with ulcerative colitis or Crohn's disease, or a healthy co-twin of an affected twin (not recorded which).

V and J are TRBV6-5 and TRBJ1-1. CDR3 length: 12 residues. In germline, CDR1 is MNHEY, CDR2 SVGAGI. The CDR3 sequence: CASKRASTEAFF.

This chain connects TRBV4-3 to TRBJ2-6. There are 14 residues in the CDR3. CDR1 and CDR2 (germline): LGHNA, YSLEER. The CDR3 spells CASSQIIGANVLTF.

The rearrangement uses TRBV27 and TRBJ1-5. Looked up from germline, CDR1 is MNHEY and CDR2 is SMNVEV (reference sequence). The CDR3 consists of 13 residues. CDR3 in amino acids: CASSPTVAQPQHF.

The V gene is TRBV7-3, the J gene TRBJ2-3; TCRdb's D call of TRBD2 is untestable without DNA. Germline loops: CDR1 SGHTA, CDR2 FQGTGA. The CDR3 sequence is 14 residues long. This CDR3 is CASSAGLATDTQYF.

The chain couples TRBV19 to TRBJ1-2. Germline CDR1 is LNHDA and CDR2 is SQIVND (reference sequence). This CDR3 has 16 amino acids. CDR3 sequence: CASSIDLWNLDGGYTF.

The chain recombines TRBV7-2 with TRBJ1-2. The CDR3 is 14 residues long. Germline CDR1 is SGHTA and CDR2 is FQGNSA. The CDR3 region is CASSLGRSLYGYTF.

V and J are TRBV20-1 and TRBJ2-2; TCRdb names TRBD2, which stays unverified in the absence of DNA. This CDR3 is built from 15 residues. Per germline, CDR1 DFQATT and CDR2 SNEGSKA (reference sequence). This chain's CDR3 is CSARIAGSNTGELFF.

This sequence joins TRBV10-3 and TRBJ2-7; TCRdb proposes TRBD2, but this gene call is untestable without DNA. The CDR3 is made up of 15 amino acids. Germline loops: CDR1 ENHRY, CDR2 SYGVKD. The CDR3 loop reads CAISKGPSGSYEQYF.

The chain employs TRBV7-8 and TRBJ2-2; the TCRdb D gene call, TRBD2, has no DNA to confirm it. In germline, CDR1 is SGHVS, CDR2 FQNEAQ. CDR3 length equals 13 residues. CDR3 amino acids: CASSQGQTGELFF.

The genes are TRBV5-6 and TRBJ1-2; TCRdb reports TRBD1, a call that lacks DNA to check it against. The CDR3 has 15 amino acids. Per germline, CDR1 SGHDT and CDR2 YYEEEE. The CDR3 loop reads CASSVTGGENYGYTF.

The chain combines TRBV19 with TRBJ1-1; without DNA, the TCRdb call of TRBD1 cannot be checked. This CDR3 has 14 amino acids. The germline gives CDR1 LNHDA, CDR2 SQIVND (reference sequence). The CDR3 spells CASSDRDWNTEAFF.

CDR3 residues: CASSLAWGDSDRTQYF. The gene calls are TRBV5-5 and TRBJ2-3; the D call from TCRdb, TRBD2, cannot be confirmed without DNA. The CDR3 length is 16 residues. Germline V gives CDR1 SGHKS, CDR2 YYEKEE (reference sequence).

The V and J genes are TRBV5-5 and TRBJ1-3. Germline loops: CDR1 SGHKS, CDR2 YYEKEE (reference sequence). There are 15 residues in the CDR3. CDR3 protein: CASSPTFSLGGTIYF. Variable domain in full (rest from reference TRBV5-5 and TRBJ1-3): DAGVTQSPTHLIKTRGQQVTLRCSPISGHKSVSWYQQVLGQGPQFIFQYYEKEERGRGNFPDRFSARQFPNYSSELNVNALLLGDSALYLCASSPTFSLGGTIYFGEGSWLTVV.

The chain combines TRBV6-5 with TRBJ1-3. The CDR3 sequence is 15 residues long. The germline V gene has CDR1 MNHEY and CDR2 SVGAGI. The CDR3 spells CASSSTTISGNTIYF.

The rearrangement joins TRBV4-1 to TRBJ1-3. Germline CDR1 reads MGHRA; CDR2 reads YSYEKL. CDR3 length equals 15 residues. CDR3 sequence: CASSRVLGPGNTIYF.

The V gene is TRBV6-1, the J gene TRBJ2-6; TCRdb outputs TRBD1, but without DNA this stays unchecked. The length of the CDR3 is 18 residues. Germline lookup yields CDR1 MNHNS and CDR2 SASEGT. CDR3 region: CASSKHGTGGSGANVLTF.

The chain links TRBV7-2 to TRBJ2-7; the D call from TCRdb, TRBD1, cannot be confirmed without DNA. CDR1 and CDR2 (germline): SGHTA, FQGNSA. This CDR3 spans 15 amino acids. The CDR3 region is CASSLPGSPPYEQYF. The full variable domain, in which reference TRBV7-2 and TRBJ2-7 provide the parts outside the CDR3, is GAGVSQSPSNKVTEKGKDVELRCDPISGHTALYWYRQSLGQGLEFLIYFQGNSAPDKSGLPSDRFSAERTGGSVSTLTIQRTQQEDSAVYLCASSLPGSPPYEQYFGPGTRLTVT.

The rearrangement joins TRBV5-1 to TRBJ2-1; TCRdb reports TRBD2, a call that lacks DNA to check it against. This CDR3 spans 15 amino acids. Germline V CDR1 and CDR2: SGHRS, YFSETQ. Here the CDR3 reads CASSFIAGGANEQFF.

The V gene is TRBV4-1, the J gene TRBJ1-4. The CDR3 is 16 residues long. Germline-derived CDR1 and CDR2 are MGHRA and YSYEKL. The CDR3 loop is CASSQDLTTANEKLFF.

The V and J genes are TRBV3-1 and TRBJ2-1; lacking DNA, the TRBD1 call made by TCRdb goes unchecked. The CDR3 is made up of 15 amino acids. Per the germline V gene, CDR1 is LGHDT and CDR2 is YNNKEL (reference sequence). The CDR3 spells CASSSGTGPYNEQFF.

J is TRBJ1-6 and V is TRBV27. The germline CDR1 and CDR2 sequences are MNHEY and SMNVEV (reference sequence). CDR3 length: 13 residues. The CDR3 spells CASSFNDNSPLHF.